The TCR beta chain under discussion was sequenced for a study of a mutant IDH1 vaccine in newly diagnosed glioma. About the study: There were roughly 62% males and approximately 38% females among treated patients, whose mean age was about 44 years. Radiotherapy, temozolomide, or both had been given previously, and both were given to most.

Broader study findings: Immune responses induced by vaccination arose in under 95% of the patients.

Generated by immunoSEQ multiplex PCR, the TCRdb table keeps only in-frame clones and is missing some. The sample yields approximately 84,000 clones, more than 80% seen once. On this clone itself: Its target is not known.

Time point described: week 47, end of study. Doses comprised 300 ug of mutant IDH1 20-mer peptide each, plus topical imiquimod. The TCR originated in a man between 35 and 55 years old with glioma. The sequenced sample was PBMCs, obtained from a glioma patient whose treatment included an IDH1 peptide vaccine.

CDR3 region: CASSWGTLMYQETQYF. In DNA form, the CDR3 reads TGTGCCAGCAGCTGGGGGACATTAATGTACCAAGAGACCCAGTACTTC. The chain links TRBV5-6 to TRBJ2-5; a weak D match, TRBD1 (6 bases). Germline lookup yields CDR1 SGHDT and CDR2 YYEEEE. The CDR3 is 16 residues long. V was cut by 3 bases and J by 0 bases, with 15 bases left in between.